This is a list of T cell receptor beta chains from one sample in a study of shared clonotypes between healthy human individuals. The assay was immunoSEQ multiplex PCR, and TCRdb's table has in-frame clones only and misses some. The profile shows a few million clones, approximately 95% of them singletons. The sample comprised naive CD4+ T cells from PBMCs. These receptors all stem from a man aged 18 to 30 in good health. Some clones in this sample may be carry-over from other donors' samples. CDR3s include the opening cysteine and the closing phenylalanine or tryptophan. The D gene is left open where the match is weak. A clone size is listed for some rows: how often the clone was seen (once, few, many), or a class if it is expanded.

v_call: TRBV6-5; d_call: TRBD2; clone_size: once; j_call: TRBJ2-3; cdr3_nt: TGTGCCAGTGCCCAGCCTAGCGGGAGAGGTACGCAGTATTTT; cdr3_aa: CASAQPSGRGTQYF
v_call: TRBV7-2; d_call: -; clone_size: -; j_call: TRBJ1-4; cdr3_nt: TGTGCCAGCAGCTCCCCGGGCCCCTATGAAAAACTGTTTTTT; cdr3_aa: CASSSPGPYEKLFF
v_call: TRBV9; d_call: -; clone_size: -; j_call: TRBJ2-7; cdr3_nt: TGTGCCAGCAGCGCCCAGGGGTTCGGGACTTACGAGCAGTACTTC; cdr3_aa: CASSAQGFGTYEQYF
v_call: TRBV28; d_call: TRBD1; clone_size: -; j_call: TRBJ1-2; cdr3_nt: TGTGTAATTACAGGGGAATACTATGGCTACACCTTC; cdr3_aa: CVITGEYYGYTF
v_call: TRBV2; d_call: TRBD1; clone_size: once; j_call: TRBJ2-2; cdr3_nt: TGTGCCAGGAGAAATAGTCCCAGGGGGCGTTCGAACACCGGGGAGCTGTTTTTT; cdr3_aa: CARRNSPRGRSNTGELFF
v_call: TRBV5-1; d_call: -; clone_size: -; j_call: TRBJ2-7; cdr3_nt: TGCGCCAGCACCCCGGGGGTAGGAACCTACGAGCAGTACTTC; cdr3_aa: CASTPGVGTYEQYF
v_call: TRBV5-1; d_call: TRBD2; clone_size: -; j_call: TRBJ2-7; cdr3_nt: TGCGCCAGCAGCTTGAACCCGGGACTAGTGCTGGCACGCGAGCAGTACTTC; cdr3_aa: CASSLNPGLVLAREQYF
v_call: TRBV7-3; d_call: -; clone_size: -; j_call: TRBJ1-1; cdr3_nt: TGTGCCAGCAGCCTCCTGTTGGTGGTGAACACTGAAGCTTTCTTT; cdr3_aa: CASSLLLVVNTEAFF
v_call: TRBV4-1; d_call: -; clone_size: -; j_call: TRBJ2-6; cdr3_nt: TGCGCCAGCAGCCAAGTAATCCGGGGCTCTGGGGCCAACGTCCTGACTTTC; cdr3_aa: CASSQVIRGSGANVLTF
v_call: TRBV6-5; d_call: TRBD1; clone_size: -; j_call: TRBJ2-3; cdr3_nt: TGTGCCAGCAGACTGGGGGGACAGGGACCAGATACGCAGTATTTT; cdr3_aa: CASRLGGQGPDTQYF
v_call: TRBV28; d_call: TRBD1; clone_size: -; j_call: TRBJ1-5; cdr3_nt: TGTGCCAGCCTCGGACAGGGACACAATCAGCCCCAGCATTTT; cdr3_aa: CASLGQGHNQPQHF
v_call: TRBV6-6; d_call: -; clone_size: -; j_call: TRBJ1-2; cdr3_nt: TGTGCCAGCAAGGACGTCCTACCTCGTACGGGCTACACCTTC; cdr3_aa: CASKDVLPRTGYTF
v_call: TRBV28; d_call: TRBD1; clone_size: -; j_call: TRBJ2-7; cdr3_nt: TGTGCCAGCGGACCAGGGGGAGTATCAGTCGAGCAGTACTTC; cdr3_aa: CASGPGGVSVEQYF
v_call: TRBV9; d_call: -; clone_size: few; j_call: TRBJ1-2; cdr3_nt: TGTGCCAGCAGCCCTCAGACAGATAACTATGGCTACACCTTC; cdr3_aa: CASSPQTDNYGYTF
v_call: TRBV30; d_call: TRBD1; clone_size: -; j_call: TRBJ1-1; cdr3_nt: TGTGCCTGGAGTGACCCTAGACAGGGCCGCCTTGAAGCTTTCTTT; cdr3_aa: CAWSDPRQGRLEAFF
v_call: TRBV5-1; d_call: -; clone_size: once; j_call: TRBJ1-4; cdr3_nt: TGCGCCAGCAGCCTACGGGGGACAACTAATGAAAAACTGTTTTTT; cdr3_aa: CASSLRGTTNEKLFF
v_call: TRBV28; d_call: -; clone_size: -; j_call: TRBJ2-1; cdr3_nt: TGTGCCAGCAGTTTAGACTCTAAATCCTACAATGAGCAGTTCTTC; cdr3_aa: CASSLDSKSYNEQFF
v_call: TRBV5-1; d_call: -; clone_size: -; j_call: TRBJ2-5; cdr3_nt: TGCGCCAGCTACGACGAAGGAAAGACCCAGTACTTC; cdr3_aa: CASYDEGKTQYF
v_call: TRBV28; d_call: TRBD1; clone_size: -; j_call: TRBJ1-3; cdr3_nt: TGTGCCAGCAGGAACACCGACAGGGATCAAAACACCATATATTTT; cdr3_aa: CASRNTDRDQNTIYF
v_call: TRBV11-2; d_call: -; clone_size: -; j_call: TRBJ2-4; cdr3_nt: TGTGCCAGCAGCTCGTGGGCCAGGGAAGAAAACATTCAGTACTTC; cdr3_aa: CASSSWAREENIQYF
v_call: TRBV5-1; d_call: TRBD1; clone_size: once; j_call: TRBJ2-7; cdr3_nt: TGCGCCAGCAGCTATGGCCCGCAGGGGGCACGCGAGCAGTACTTC; cdr3_aa: CASSYGPQGAREQYF
v_call: TRBV7-2; d_call: -; clone_size: -; j_call: TRBJ1-1; cdr3_nt: TGTGCCAGCAGCTTCCGTAGTGGCACTGAAGCTTTCTTT; cdr3_aa: CASSFRSGTEAFF
v_call: TRBV11-3; d_call: -; clone_size: once; j_call: TRBJ2-1; cdr3_nt: TGTGCCAGCAGCTTAGTACAAGATCATGAGCAGTTCTTC; cdr3_aa: CASSLVQDHEQFF
v_call: TRBV7-9; d_call: -; clone_size: once; j_call: TRBJ1-3; cdr3_nt: TGTGCCAGCAGCCCCCGGGGACCGACATATGGAAACACCATATATTTT; cdr3_aa: CASSPRGPTYGNTIYF
v_call: TRBV10-2; d_call: -; clone_size: -; j_call: TRBJ1-1; cdr3_nt: TGCGCCAGCAAGCTGGACACTGAAGCTTTCTTT; cdr3_aa: CASKLDTEAFF
v_call: TRBV5-4; d_call: -; clone_size: -; j_call: TRBJ1-4; cdr3_nt: TGTGCCAGCAGCTCGAAGTTAGGGGATGGGAGTGAAAAACTGTTTTTT; cdr3_aa: CASSSKLGDGSEKLFF
v_call: TRBV5-5; d_call: TRBD1; clone_size: -; j_call: TRBJ2-7; cdr3_nt: TGTGCCAGCAGCTTGTTTCAGGGGGCCTACGAGCAGTACTTC; cdr3_aa: CASSLFQGAYEQYF
v_call: TRBV5-1; d_call: TRBD2; clone_size: -; j_call: TRBJ2-3; cdr3_nt: TGCGCCAGCCTACCACTAGCGGGTAGCACAGATACGCAGTATTTT; cdr3_aa: CASLPLAGSTDTQYF
v_call: TRBV9; d_call: -; clone_size: -; j_call: TRBJ2-1; cdr3_nt: TGTGCCAGCAGCGTAGCGGGGTGGAGCTCCTACAATGAGCAGTTCTTC; cdr3_aa: CASSVAGWSSYNEQFF
v_call: TRBV19; d_call: -; clone_size: once; j_call: TRBJ1-4; cdr3_nt: TGTGCCAGTAGTATTGGGAAACCTCCAACTAATGAAAAACTGTTTTTT; cdr3_aa: CASSIGKPPTNEKLFF
v_call: TRBV11-3; d_call: -; clone_size: -; j_call: TRBJ2-2; cdr3_nt: TGTGCCAGCAGCCCCGGACCCCTCGTCGGGGAGCTGTTTTTT; cdr3_aa: CASSPGPLVGELFF
v_call: TRBV28; d_call: -; clone_size: -; j_call: TRBJ2-5; cdr3_nt: TGTGCCAGCAGTTTTGACTGGGGGACCCAGTACTTC; cdr3_aa: CASSFDWGTQYF
v_call: TRBV11-3; d_call: TRBD2; clone_size: once; j_call: TRBJ2-1; cdr3_nt: TGTGCCAGCAGCTTATGGTCCCGCGGGGGCTACAATGAGCAGTTCTTC; cdr3_aa: CASSLWSRGGYNEQFF
v_call: TRBV5-1; d_call: TRBD1; clone_size: -; j_call: TRBJ2-1; cdr3_nt: TGCGCCAGCAGCTTGGTTGGACAGGTTCGCGATGAGCAGTTCTTC; cdr3_aa: CASSLVGQVRDEQFF
v_call: TRBV7-2; d_call: TRBD2; clone_size: -; j_call: TRBJ2-1; cdr3_nt: TGTGCCAGCAGCTTTACCGGGACTAGCGGGCCCAGAGGGCAGTTCTTC; cdr3_aa: CASSFTGTSGPRGQFF
v_call: TRBV19; d_call: -; clone_size: -; j_call: TRBJ1-1; cdr3_nt: TGTGCCAGTAGTATTTTACAGGGATCTGACACGGCTTTCTTT; cdr3_aa: CASSILQGSDTAFF
v_call: TRBV5-1; d_call: -; clone_size: -; j_call: TRBJ1-1; cdr3_nt: TGCGCCAGCAGCTTCGCGGCGGCGGTGAACACTGAAGCTTTCTTT; cdr3_aa: CASSFAAAVNTEAFF
v_call: TRBV11-2; d_call: TRBD2; clone_size: once; j_call: TRBJ2-2; cdr3_nt: TGTGCCAGCAGCTCCCTGACTAGCGGGAAATCCGGGGAGCTGTTTTTT; cdr3_aa: CASSSLTSGKSGELFF
v_call: TRBV7-8; d_call: -; clone_size: once; j_call: TRBJ2-1; cdr3_nt: TGTGCCAGCACCTATTCTCCCCAAGGTAGCGGCTTTAGCTCCTACAATGAGCAGTTCTTC; cdr3_aa: CASTYSPQGSGFSSYNEQFF
v_call: TRBV25-1; d_call: -; clone_size: -; j_call: TRBJ1-2; cdr3_nt: TGTGCCAGCTCCTCTTTCTATGGCTACACCTTC; cdr3_aa: CASSSFYGYTF
v_call: TRBV6-6; d_call: TRBD2; clone_size: -; j_call: TRBJ2-1; cdr3_nt: TGTGCCAGCAGTTTACTAGCGGGAGACAATGAGCAGTTCTTC; cdr3_aa: CASSLLAGDNEQFF
v_call: TRBV28; d_call: TRBD1; clone_size: -; j_call: TRBJ1-2; cdr3_nt: TGTGCCAGTACACTACAGGGGTATGGCTACACCTTC; cdr3_aa: CASTLQGYGYTF
v_call: TRBV6-6; d_call: TRBD1; clone_size: -; j_call: TRBJ1-2; cdr3_nt: TGTGCCAGCACCAAGGGACAGGGATTAACTGGCTACACCTTC; cdr3_aa: CASTKGQGLTGYTF
v_call: TRBV6-5; d_call: -; clone_size: -; j_call: TRBJ2-1; cdr3_nt: TGTGCCAGCAGTTACTCTAGGCTGGGGATTGAGCAGTTCTTC; cdr3_aa: CASSYSRLGIEQFF
v_call: TRBV7-2; d_call: -; clone_size: few; j_call: TRBJ1-5; cdr3_nt: TGTGCCAGCAGCCCGGGGGCAACTAGCAATCAGCCCCAGCATTTT; cdr3_aa: CASSPGATSNQPQHF
v_call: TRBV7-2; d_call: TRBD2; clone_size: once; j_call: TRBJ2-1; cdr3_nt: TGTGCCAGCCTCCTTCTCGCGGGAGGGCCCTCCTACAATGAGCAGTTCTTC; cdr3_aa: CASLLLAGGPSYNEQFF
v_call: TRBV5-1; d_call: -; clone_size: -; j_call: TRBJ2-2; cdr3_nt: TGCGCCAGCAGCTTGGAAGGCTATACAGCCGGGGAGCTGTTTTTT; cdr3_aa: CASSLEGYTAGELFF
v_call: TRBV28; d_call: TRBD2; clone_size: once; j_call: TRBJ2-4; cdr3_nt: TGTGCCAGCAGTCGAGCGGGAGGGCCGTGCTACTTC; cdr3_aa: CASSRAGGPCYF
v_call: TRBV10-3; d_call: -; clone_size: -; j_call: TRBJ1-3; cdr3_nt: TGTGCCATCAGTGAGTCGGGGGTCTCTGGAAACACCATATATTTT; cdr3_aa: CAISESGVSGNTIYF
v_call: TRBV21-1; d_call: -; clone_size: -; j_call: TRBJ2-3; cdr3_nt: TGTGCCAGCAGCAAAGGGATAAGGCGCGGGAGGGAAGCGGCAGATACGCAGTATTTT; cdr3_aa: CASSKGIRRGREAADTQYF
v_call: TRBV28; d_call: TRBD2; clone_size: -; j_call: TRBJ2-7; cdr3_nt: TGTGCCAGCAGTTCCCCGGGCAGCGGGAGCCTCGACGAGCAGTACTTC; cdr3_aa: CASSSPGSGSLDEQYF
v_call: TRBV15; d_call: -; clone_size: -; j_call: TRBJ2-5; cdr3_nt: TGTGCCACCAGCATCGAGATCGAGACCCAGTACTTC; cdr3_aa: CATSIEIETQYF
v_call: TRBV30; d_call: -; clone_size: -; j_call: TRBJ1-2; cdr3_nt: TGTGCCTGGAGTCCGCGGGTGTCGGATGGCTACACCTTC; cdr3_aa: CAWSPRVSDGYTF
v_call: TRBV5-4; d_call: TRBD1; clone_size: -; j_call: TRBJ2-2; cdr3_nt: TGTGCCAGCAGCTTGGGGGGGACAGGGGACGCCGGGGAGCTGTTTTTT; cdr3_aa: CASSLGGTGDAGELFF
v_call: TRBV29-1; d_call: TRBD1; clone_size: -; j_call: TRBJ1-1; cdr3_nt: TGCAGCGTTGAAGGGGGACAGGGGAGTGAAGCTTTCTTT; cdr3_aa: CSVEGGQGSEAFF
v_call: TRBV12-5; d_call: TRBD1; clone_size: -; j_call: TRBJ2-5; cdr3_nt: TGTGCTAGTGGTTTGGTAGGGAACAGGGGGCAAGAGACCCAGTACTTC; cdr3_aa: CASGLVGNRGQETQYF
v_call: TRBV4-1; d_call: -; clone_size: -; j_call: TRBJ2-2; cdr3_nt: TGCGCCAGCAGCCAAGAAGGTCATCAGGGGCGGGGCGGGGAGCTGTTTTTT; cdr3_aa: CASSQEGHQGRGGELFF